This TCR beta chain comes out of a study of cytomegalovirus exposure and HLA in healthy donors. Though probably carrying unrecorded immune exposures, donors were nominally healthy at sampling. Study-wide findings and caveats: Most TCR beta V segments were productive about 90% or about 30% of the time in an earlier analysis. As a later analysis showed, a missense DCLRE1C variant was linked to trimming of TCR beta V- and J-genes. What a later analysis reportedly showed was that an Asian-associated ancestry cluster had fewer N-insertions than the approximately 700-donor mean.

The germline V gene encodes CDR1 SNHLY and CDR2 FYNNEI. Trimming removed 7 bases from V and 2 bases from J; junction bases left unmatched: 8. The CDR3 length is 14 residues. PCR involved 60 Vbeta and 13 Jbeta primers. Method: immunoSEQ multiplex PCR; TCRdb's copy keeps in-frame clones and lacks some. The sample lists 150,000 to 200,000 clones, around 83% seen once, with around 0.97% in the top ten. Comments on this clone: No antigen is known for it.

The chain joins TRBV2 to TRBJ2-7; 7 bases are shared with TRBD1. This TCR derives from a girl aged 2 to 9 in good health and CMV-seropositive. Sequencing was done on a sample of PBMCs. The CDR3 region is CASTPGDRPYEQYF. CDR3 DNA: TGTGCCAGCACCCCCGGGGACAGACCCTACGAGCAGTACTTC.